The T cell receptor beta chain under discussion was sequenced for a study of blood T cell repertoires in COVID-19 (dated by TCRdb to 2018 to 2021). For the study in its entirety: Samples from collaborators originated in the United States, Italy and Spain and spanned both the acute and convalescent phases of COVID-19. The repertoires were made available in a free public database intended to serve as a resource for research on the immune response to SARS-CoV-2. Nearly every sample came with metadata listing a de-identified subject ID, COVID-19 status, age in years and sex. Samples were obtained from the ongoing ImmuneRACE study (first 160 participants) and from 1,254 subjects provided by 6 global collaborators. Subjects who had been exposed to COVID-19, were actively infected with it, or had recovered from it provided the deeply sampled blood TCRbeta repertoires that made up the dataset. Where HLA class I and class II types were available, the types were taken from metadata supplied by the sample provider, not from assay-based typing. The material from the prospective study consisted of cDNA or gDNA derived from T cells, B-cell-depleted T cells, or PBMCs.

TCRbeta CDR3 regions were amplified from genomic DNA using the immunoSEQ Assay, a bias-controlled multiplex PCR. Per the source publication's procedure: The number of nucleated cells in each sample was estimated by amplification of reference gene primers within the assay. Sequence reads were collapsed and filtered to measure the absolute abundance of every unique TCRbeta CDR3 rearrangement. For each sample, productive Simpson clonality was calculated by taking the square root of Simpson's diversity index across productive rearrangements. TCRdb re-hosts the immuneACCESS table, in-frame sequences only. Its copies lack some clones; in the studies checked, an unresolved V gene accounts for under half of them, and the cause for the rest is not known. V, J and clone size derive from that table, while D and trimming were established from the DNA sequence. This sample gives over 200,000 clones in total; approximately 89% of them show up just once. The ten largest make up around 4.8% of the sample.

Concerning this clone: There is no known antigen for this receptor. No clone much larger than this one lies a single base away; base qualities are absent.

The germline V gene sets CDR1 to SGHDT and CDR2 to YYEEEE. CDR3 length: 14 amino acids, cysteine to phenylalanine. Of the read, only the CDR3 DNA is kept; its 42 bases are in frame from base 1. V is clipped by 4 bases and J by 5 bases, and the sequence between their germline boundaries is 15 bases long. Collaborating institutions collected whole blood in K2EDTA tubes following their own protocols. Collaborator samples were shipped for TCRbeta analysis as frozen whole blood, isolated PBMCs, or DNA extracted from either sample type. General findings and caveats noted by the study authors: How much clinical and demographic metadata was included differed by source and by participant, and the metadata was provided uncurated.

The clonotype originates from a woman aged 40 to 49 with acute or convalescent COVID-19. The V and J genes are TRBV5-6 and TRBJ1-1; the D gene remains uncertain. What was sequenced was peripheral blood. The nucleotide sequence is TGTGCCAGCAGCGAGGACCCCGGAGGGACTGAAGCTTTCTTT. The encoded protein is CASSEDPGGTEAFF.